This paragraph covers one T cell receptor beta chain sequence. Its binding antigen is unknown. No qualities accompany the bases; no much larger clone lies one base away. This specimen comes from a study of T cell changes during pregnancy in multiple sclerosis (dated by TCRdb to the late 2010s). Regarding the complete study: Changes in the T cell repertoire over the course of pregnancy were examined in this study in women with multiple sclerosis.

The CDR3 goes from the cysteine to the phenylalanine over 16 residues. Just the 48-base CDR3 DNA is kept, in frame starting at base 1. The V and J ends are trimmed by 1 base and 8 bases, leaving 17 bases between them. CDR1 and CDR2 are drawn from the germline V gene (reference sequence): LNHNV, YYDKDF. Libraries were prepared through the immunoSEQ multiplex PCR assay. TCRdb took this table from immuneACCESS and kept in-frame rearrangements with V and J called. Such tables lack part of the clones; where checked against another copy, unresolved V genes explain under half of the gap, and the rest is unexplained. The sample table holds nearly 110,000 clones, of which about 90% were seen once. The top ten clones comprise roughly 1.6% of the sample.

The source is a female donor with multiple sclerosis, enrolled in a pregnancy study. The sequence is built from TRBV15 and TRBJ1-4; TRBD1 is possibly the D segment (5 matching bases). The material sequenced was peripheral blood, taken before pregnancy. The encoded CDR3 is CATSRGQTPLNEKLFF. The sequenced DNA is TGTGCCACCAGCAGAGGACAGACACCGCTTAACGAAAAACTGTTTTTT.